A single sample is the source of the 8 T cell receptor beta chains below, sequenced in a study of T cell repertoires in ileal Crohn's disease. Time point in this sample: neoterminal ileum biopsy at postoperative endoscopy, about 6 months after surgery. Produced via immunoSEQ multiplex PCR; TCRdb's table is partial and in-frame only. This table holds about 17,000 clones, around 70% found once. The sample taken for sequencing was ileal tissue. These receptors all stem from an adult with Crohn's disease.

The chain is built from TRBV2 and TRBJ2-2; TRBD2 matches 7 bases. CDR1 and CDR2 (germline): SNHLY, FYNNEI. The length of the CDR3 is 13 residues. The V and J ends lost 7 bases and 6 bases, in that order; junction bases with no gene match: 5. The CDR3 protein is CASKAGISGELFF. CDR3 coding DNA: TGTGCCAGCAAAGCGGGAATCTCCGGGGAGCTGTTTTTT.

The chain is built from TRBV18 and TRBJ2-5, with 7 nucleotides matching TRBD1. V shed 3 bases, J shed 3 bases, and the junction held 4 bases outside the gene matches. Germline assignment: CDR1 KGHSH and CDR2 LQKENI. The CDR3 has 14 residues. The CDR3 nucleotides read TGTGCCAGCTCACCTCAGGGGGTTGAAGAGACCCAGTACTTC. Its translation: CASSPQGVEETQYF.

The chain joins TRBV11-2 to TRBJ1-6; TRBD1 is a possible D gene (5 bases). CDR3 length: 17 residues. The germline V gene has CDR1 SGHAT and CDR2 FQNNGV. Trimming left V 5 bases short and J 5 bases short, with 19 bases between. The CDR3 DNA is TGTGCCAGCAGCCGAGGGGTTCAGCGGGGGAATAATTCACCCCTCCACTTT. Translated, it gives CASSRGVQRGNNSPLHF.

The V call is TRBV5-4, the J call TRBJ2-7, with D maybe TRBD1 (6 bases). Trimming removed 0 bases from V and 3 bases from J, with 13 bases in between. The CDR3 has 15 amino acids. Germline CDR1 and CDR2: SGHNT and YYREEE (reference sequence). CDR3 DNA: TGTGCCAGCAGCTTGGCACAGGGCGTTTTCTACGAGCAGTACTTC. Translated, it gives CASSLAQGVFYEQYF.

Only a few counts were recorded for this clone. CDR3 residues: CSTSVGGSGELFF. For the CDR3, the DNA is TGCAGCACCTCGGTCGGCGGTTCCGGGGAGCTGTTTTTT. This chain joins TRBV29-1 and TRBJ2-2; D is unclear. Trimming removed 8 bases from V and 6 bases from J, with 16 bases in between. CDR1 and CDR2 from the germline V gene are SQVTM and ANQGSEA. The CDR3 contains 13 residues.

The chain is built from TRBV7-2 and TRBJ2-7, with 12 bases aligning to TRBD1. The V gene end was trimmed by 6 bases and the J gene end by 4 bases; junction bases not matched to a gene: 7. The CDR3 has 15 residues. Germline CDR1 is SGHTA and CDR2 is FQGNSA. CDR3 amino acids: CASSRRGQGAYEQYF. Here the CDR3 DNA reads TGTGCCAGCAGTAGACGGGGACAGGGGGCTTACGAGCAGTACTTC.

The chain recombines TRBV5-1 with TRBJ1-2; TRBD1 might be the D (5 bases). CDR3 length: 13 amino acids. V lost 4 bases and J lost 10, with 17 bases in between. Germline V gene lookup returns CDR1 SGHRS and CDR2 YFSETQ. The CDR3 DNA follows: TGCGCCAGCAGCCCGCGGACACAGACGACCTACACCTTC. Translating gives CASSPRTQTTYTF. The whole variable domain, remainder taken from reference TRBV5-1 and TRBJ1-2, is KAGVTQTPRYLIKTRGQQVTLSCSPISGHRSVSWYQQTPGQGLQFLFEYFSETQRNKGNFPGRFSGRQFSNSRSEMNVSTLELGDSALYLCASSPRTQTTYTFGSGTRLTVV.

This chain connects TRBV5-1 to TRBJ1-1; TRBD1 aligns across 7 bases. Germline CDR1 is SGHRS and CDR2 is YFSETQ. Losses at the gene ends were 4 bases for V and 10 bases for J; bases not matched to a gene: 19. The length of the CDR3 is 16 residues. The CDR3 region is CASSPEQGSRLRSAFF. In DNA form, the CDR3 reads TGCGCCAGCAGCCCGGAACAGGGGTCGAGGCTCAGATCAGCTTTCTTT.